This T cell receptor beta chain derives from a study of shared clonotypes between healthy human individuals. Study-level background: The plates for each donor numbered three CD4 naive, three CD4 memory, two CD8 naive and one CD8 memory.

In the original workflow: There were no quality scores in the junction-only immunoSEQ sequences, so filtering differed. Assay: immunoSEQ multiplex PCR; the TCRdb copy retains only in-frame clones and omits some. V, J and clone size are taken as reported in that table, and D and trimming were inferred from the DNA itself. The sample carries about 1,800,000 clones, about 95% recorded once. As defined, naive CD8 cells were CD45RO-negative and positively selected for CCR7, with terminally differentiated effector memory CD45RA+ cells excluded. General observations from the study: Clonotypes shared by all four sorted-subset donors had higher generation probabilities than non-shared clonotypes.

J gave up 2 bases and V 6 bases, and 5 bases lay outside the gene matches. The CDR3 has 14 amino acids. Germline CDR1 MNHEY, CDR2 SMNVEV (reference sequence). Comment on this clone: The antigen is not known.

The clonotype was recovered from a man between 18 and 29 years old in good health. The chain joins TRBV27 to TRBJ2-5; TRBD1 aligns across 8 bases. The sample comprised naive CD8+ T cells sorted from blood. CDR3 loop: CASSPWTGQETQYF. In DNA form, the CDR3 reads TGTGCCAGCAGCCCATGGACAGGGCAAGAGACCCAGTACTTC.